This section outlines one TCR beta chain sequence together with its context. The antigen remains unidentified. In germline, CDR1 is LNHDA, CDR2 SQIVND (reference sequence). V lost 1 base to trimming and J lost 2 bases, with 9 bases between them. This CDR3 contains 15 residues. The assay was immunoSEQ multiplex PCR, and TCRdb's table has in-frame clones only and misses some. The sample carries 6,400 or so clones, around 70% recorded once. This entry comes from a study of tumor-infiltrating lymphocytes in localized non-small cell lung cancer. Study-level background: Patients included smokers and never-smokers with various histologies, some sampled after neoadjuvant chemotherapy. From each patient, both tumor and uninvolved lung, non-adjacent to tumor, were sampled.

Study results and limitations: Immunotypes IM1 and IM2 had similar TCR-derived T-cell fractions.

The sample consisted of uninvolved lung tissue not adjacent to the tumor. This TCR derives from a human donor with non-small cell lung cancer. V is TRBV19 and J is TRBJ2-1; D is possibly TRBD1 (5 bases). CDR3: CASSIVAGPYNEQFF. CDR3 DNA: TGTGCCAGTAGTATAGTGGCAGGGCCCTACAATGAGCAGTTCTTC.